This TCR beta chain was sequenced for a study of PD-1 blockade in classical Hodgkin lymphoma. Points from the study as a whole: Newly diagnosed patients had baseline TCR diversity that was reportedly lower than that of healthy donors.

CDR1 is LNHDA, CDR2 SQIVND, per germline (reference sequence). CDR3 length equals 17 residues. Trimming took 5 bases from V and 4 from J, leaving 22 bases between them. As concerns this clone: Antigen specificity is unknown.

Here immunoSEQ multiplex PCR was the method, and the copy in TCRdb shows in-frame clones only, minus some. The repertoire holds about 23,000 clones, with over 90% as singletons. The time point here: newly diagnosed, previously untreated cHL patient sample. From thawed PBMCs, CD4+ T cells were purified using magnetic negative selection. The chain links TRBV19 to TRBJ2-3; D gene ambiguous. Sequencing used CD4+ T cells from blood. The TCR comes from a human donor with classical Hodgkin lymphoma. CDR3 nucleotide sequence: TGTGCCAGTAGTCCCCTGGTGGCGCGCCAGGCCCCAGATACGCAGTATTTT. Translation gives CASSPLVARQAPDTQYF. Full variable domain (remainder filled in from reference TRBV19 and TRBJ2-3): DGGITQSPKYLFRKEGQNVTLSCEQNLNHDAMYWYRQDPGQGLRLIYYSQIVNDFQKGDIAEGYSVSREKKESFPLTVTSAQKNPTAFYLCASSPLVARQAPDTQYFGPGTRLTVL.